This TCR beta chain is drawn from a study of early T cells in non-severe SARS-CoV-2 infection (dated by TCRdb to the early 2020s). Notes on the research overall: TCR sequencing used bulk RNA from unsorted whole blood, so alpha and beta chains could not be paired. Here is what the overall study found, with its caveats: VDJdb matching was skewed toward anti-spike CD8 responses, so virus-specific expansions were likely underestimated and private and CD4 specificities were missed.

The library was made by 5' RACE. TCRdb shows the sequencer as NextSeq 500. To correct for sequencing error and PCR bias, the TCR library protocol tagged individual cDNA molecules with unique molecular identifiers. Both TCR alpha and beta chains were sequenced, and tight co-correlation was observed between alpha and beta sequence abundances in each sample. The paper's data handling went like this. Decombinator V4 was used to perform V gene, J gene and CDR3 annotation of TCR sequences. TCRs were defined as expanded if a significant change between any two time points was detected under a Poisson model with p below 0.0001. TCR abundances were normalised to the total number of TCRs sequenced per sample and expressed as counts per million. VDJdb, accessed on 1 November 2021, was searched for TCRs annotated for CMV, EBV and SARS-CoV-2, and TCRs annotated for more than one antigen were excluded. The public sequencing data were trimmed at Q25 with fastp and processed into clonotypes with MiXCR by TCRdb, which kept only in-frame beta chains. For every CDR3 protein sequence, its rows merge into one entry that carries the most common genes and DNA. The V and J calls and clone size are TCRdb's, not the authors'. The sample includes roughly 50,000 distinct CDR3 sequences, with around 5.6% observed a single time. The ten largest clonotypes hold under 6% of the sample.

Set within a cohort of healthcare workers in London, UK, this nested case-control study involved weekly PCR testing of nasopharyngeal swabs along with blood sampling. Between 23 and 31 March 2020, the week of the UK lockdown, healthcare workers were enrolled and then followed up weekly for as long as 16 weeks. The table lists this clonotype with many counts. Its antigen specificity is not known. There are no base qualities to consult, and no much larger clone falls within one base. The clonotype was recovered from an adult who was a healthcare worker with PCR-confirmed SARS-CoV-2 infection or an uninfected control (not recorded which). Sequencing was performed on whole blood.

The sequenced DNA is TGTGCCAGCAGCCAAGGGGGGACAGATTACAATGAGCAGTTCTTC. Its protein reads: CASSQGGTDYNEQFF. The receptor chain draws on TRBV4-2 and TRBJ2-1, with 7 bases matching TRBD1. Sequences LGHNA (CDR1) and YNFKEQ (CDR2) are obtained from the germline V gene. Taken from cysteine to phenylalanine, the CDR3 has 15 residues. Only the CDR3 part of the read is kept: 45 bases, read in frame from the first base. Trimming accounts for 1 base at V and 4 bases at J, while the number of junction bases matched to no gene is 4.